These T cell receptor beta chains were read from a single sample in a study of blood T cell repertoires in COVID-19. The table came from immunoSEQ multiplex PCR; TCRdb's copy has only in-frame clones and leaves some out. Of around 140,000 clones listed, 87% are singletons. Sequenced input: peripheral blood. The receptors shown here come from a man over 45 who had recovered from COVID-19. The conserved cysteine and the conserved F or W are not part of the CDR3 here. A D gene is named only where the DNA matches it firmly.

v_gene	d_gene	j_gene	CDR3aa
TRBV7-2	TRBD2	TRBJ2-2	ASSLERGAFTGELF
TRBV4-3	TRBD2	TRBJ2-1	ASSQDSGGAYNEQF
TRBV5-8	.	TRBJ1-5	ASSLDTGSNQPQH
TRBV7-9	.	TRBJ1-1	ASSFNRVSTEAF
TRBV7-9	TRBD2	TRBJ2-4	ASSAGGTKNIQY
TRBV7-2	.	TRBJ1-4	ASSPGQGNLGKLF
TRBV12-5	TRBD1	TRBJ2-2	ASGLSPKDRGNTGELF
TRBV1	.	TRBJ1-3	TSSQDRLGTGAYDSGNTIY
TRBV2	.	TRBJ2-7	ASSETTGRGYEQY
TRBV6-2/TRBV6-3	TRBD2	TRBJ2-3	ASSYSVSSGGHTDTQY
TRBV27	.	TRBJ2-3	ASSPPGPYTDTQY
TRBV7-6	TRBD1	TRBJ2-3	ASSWGQGHTDTQY
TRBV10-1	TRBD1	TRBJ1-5	ASSAIPDREYSNQPQH
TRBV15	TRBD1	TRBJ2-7	ATSRGGEGAREQY
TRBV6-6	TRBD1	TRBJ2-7	ASSLNRDRVLEQY
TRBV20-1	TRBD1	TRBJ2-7	SASSEGAHVPYEQY
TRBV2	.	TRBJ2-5	ASSVRQGDAETQY
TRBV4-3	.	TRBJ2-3	ASSFTRGITDTQY
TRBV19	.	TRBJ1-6	ASSTADRLYNSPLH
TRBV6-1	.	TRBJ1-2	ASSDGSFYGYT
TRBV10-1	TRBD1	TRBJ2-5	ASSKGQGAKQETQY
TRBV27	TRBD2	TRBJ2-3	ASSFVLAASTDTQY
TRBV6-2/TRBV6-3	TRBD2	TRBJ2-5	ASSAWTSGTGGETQY
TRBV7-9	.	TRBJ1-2	ASSTETGTQGHGYT
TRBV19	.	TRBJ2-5	ASSLQGPQETQY
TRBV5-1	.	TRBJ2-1	ASSLEPGNHDEQF
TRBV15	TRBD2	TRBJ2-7	ATSTRTSGAYEQY
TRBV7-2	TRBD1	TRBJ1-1	ASSRDSHMNTEAF
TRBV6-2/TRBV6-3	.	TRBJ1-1	ASRPHQGTEAF
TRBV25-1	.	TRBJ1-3	ASTPPTGSGNTIY
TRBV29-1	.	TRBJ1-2	SVEDRSRGGGGYT
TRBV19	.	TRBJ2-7	ASSIETGLYEQY
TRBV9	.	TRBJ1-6	ASSVEGGSYNSPLH
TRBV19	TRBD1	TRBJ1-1	ASGGQGGGEAF
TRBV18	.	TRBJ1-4	ASSRGRTNEKLF
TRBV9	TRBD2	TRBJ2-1	ASSGGLADEQF
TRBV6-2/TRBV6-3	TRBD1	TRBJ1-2	ASSYSTGSQNGYT
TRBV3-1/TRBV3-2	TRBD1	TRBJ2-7	ASSQDRGHEQY
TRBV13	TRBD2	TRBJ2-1	ASSPRTSGGLYNEQF
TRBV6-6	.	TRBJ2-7	ASSFQRGRGREQY
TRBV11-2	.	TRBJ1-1	ASSPSMGRVDTEAF
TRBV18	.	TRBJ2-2	ASSPPQGTGELF
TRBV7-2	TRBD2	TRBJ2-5	ASSRVAGDAETQY
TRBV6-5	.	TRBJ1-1	ASTPGGMTEAF
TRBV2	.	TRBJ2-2	ASTGPTGELF